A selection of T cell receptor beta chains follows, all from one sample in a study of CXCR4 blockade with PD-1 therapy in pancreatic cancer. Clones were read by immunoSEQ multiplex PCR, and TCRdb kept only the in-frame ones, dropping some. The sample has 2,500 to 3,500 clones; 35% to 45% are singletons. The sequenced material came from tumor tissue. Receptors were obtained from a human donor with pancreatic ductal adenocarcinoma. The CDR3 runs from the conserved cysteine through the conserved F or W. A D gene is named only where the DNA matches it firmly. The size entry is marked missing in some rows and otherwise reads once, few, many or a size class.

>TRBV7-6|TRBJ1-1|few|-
TGTGCCAGCAGCTTACAGGAGGGTAGGACTGAAGCTTTCTTT
CASSLQEGRTEAFF
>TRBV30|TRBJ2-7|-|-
TGTGCCTGGAGAGGTATGTTCTACGAGCAGTACTTC
CAWRGMFYEQYF
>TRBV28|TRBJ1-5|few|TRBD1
TGTGCCAGCAGTTTATGGGGACAGGGCTCAAATCAGCCCCAGCATTTT
CASSLWGQGSNQPQHF
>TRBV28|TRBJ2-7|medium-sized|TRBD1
TGTGCCAGCACTGAGACAGGGGGACGGTACGAGCAGTACTTC
CASTETGGRYEQYF
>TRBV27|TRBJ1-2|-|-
TGTGCCAGCAGTTTATCAGGGATTGGCTACACCTTC
CASSLSGIGYTF
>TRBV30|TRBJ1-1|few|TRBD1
TGTGCCTGGAAAAACGAGAACCAGGGGGACACTGAAGCTTTCTTT
CAWKNENQGDTEAFF
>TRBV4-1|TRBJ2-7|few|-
TGCGCCAGCAGCCAAGATCGGGACGTCTCTTACGAGCAGTACTTC
CASSQDRDVSYEQYF
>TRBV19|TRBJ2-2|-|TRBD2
TGTGCCACCGCGGGACTAGCGGGGGCGATCACCGGGGAGCTGTTTTTT
CATAGLAGAITGELFF
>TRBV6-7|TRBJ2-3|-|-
TGTGCCAGCAGTGACCGAGCCACAGATACGCAGTATTTT
CASSDRATDTQYF
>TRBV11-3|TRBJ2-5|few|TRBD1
TGTGCCAGCAGCTACTCGACAGGGGGCCAAGAGACCCAGTACTTC
CASSYSTGGQETQYF
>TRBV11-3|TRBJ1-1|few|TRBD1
TGTGCCAGCAGCCAGAGGACAGGGTTTCAGTCGGCTTTCTTT
CASSQRTGFQSAFF
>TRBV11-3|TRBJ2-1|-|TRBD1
TGTGCCAGCATAGTTACAGGGGGCTTCTACAATGAGCAGTTCTTC
CASIVTGGFYNEQFF
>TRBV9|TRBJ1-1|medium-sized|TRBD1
TGTGCCAGCAGCGGTAGGACAGGCGGGACTGAAGCTTTCTTT
CASSGRTGGTEAFF
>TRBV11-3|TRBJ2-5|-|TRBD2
TGTGCCAGCAGCCAATGGGTAGCGGGGGGGCGCCCAGAGACCCAGTACTTC
CASSQWVAGGRPETQYF
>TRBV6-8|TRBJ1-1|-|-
TGTGCCAGCAGCTTTAAGGCGGGCGACACTGAAGCTTTCTTT
CASSFKAGDTEAFF
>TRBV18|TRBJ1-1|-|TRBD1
TGTGCCAGCTCACCAGGACAGGGCGATGAAGCTTTCTTT
CASSPGQGDEAFF